These 14 T cell receptor beta chains were sequenced from one sample in a study of CD8+ T cells in alopecia areata. Treatment meaning: oral pan-JAK inhibitor, 5-10 mg twice daily. Once RNA had been extracted, it was reverse transcribed into cDNA to act as the sequencing template. TCRdb's copy holds only in-frame clones and misses some; the assay was immunoSEQ multiplex PCR. The repertoire holds roughly 110,000 clones, about 83% seen once, with around 25% in the top ten. The sample in question was CD8+ T cells sorted from blood, obtained at week 24, from a patient treated with tofacitinib. The receptors come from a human donor with alopecia areata.

The J gene is TRBJ1-5, the V gene TRBV2; D call uncertain. The CDR3 spans 15 residues. With 8 bases removed from V and 0 bases from J, the gap between germline ends came to 14 bases. Germline CDR1 reads SNHLY; CDR2 reads FYNNEI. The CDR3 DNA follows: TGTGCCAGCGAACAGATTCCGTATAGCAATCAGCCCCAGCATTTT. Its translation: CASEQIPYSNQPQHF.

The gene calls are TRBV6-6 and TRBJ2-2; possibly TRBD2 for D (6 bases). The V end lost 6 bases, the J end lost 1 base, and 12 bases lay between the germline ends. From germline, CDR1 is MNHNY and CDR2 SVGAGI (reference sequence). CDR3 length: 15 amino acids. The CDR3 spells CASRLLGGNTGELFF. DNA for the CDR3: TGTGCCAGCAGGCTGCTGGGGGGGAACACCGGGGAGCTGTTTTTT.

J is TRBJ1-5 and V is TRBV18, with D unclear. V was shortened by 3 bases and J by 1 base, with 10 bases between the two germline ends. Germline CDR1 KGHSH, CDR2 LQKENI. The CDR3 totals 15 residues. DNA of the CDR3: TGTGCCAGCTCACCTTCGGCAGAGAGCAATCAGCCCCAGCATTTT. Encoded protein: CASSPSAESNQPQHF.

The chain recombines TRBV7-2 with TRBJ1-2, with D perhaps TRBD1 (5 bases). CDR1 SGHTA and CDR2 FQGNSA come from the germline V gene. The CDR3 has 16 amino acids. The germline V and J ends were trimmed by 1 base and 2 bases, with 14 bases remaining between them. The CDR3 nucleotides are TGTGCCAGCAGCTTAGTAGGGGAACACCTCAACTATGGCTACACCTTC. It codes for CASSLVGEHLNYGYTF.

J is TRBJ2-1 and V is TRBV29-1; D unresolved. This CDR3 has 12 amino acids. Trimming took 6 bases from V and 6 from J, leaving 12 bases between them. Germline CDR1 and CDR2: SQVTM and ANQGSEA. The CDR3 DNA reads as TGCAGCGTGACACCGGCGCCCAATGAGCAGTTCTTC. Translated, it gives CSVTPAPNEQFF.

This chain links TRBV4-3 with TRBJ2-7; D may be TRBD1 (6 bases). CDR1 and CDR2 (germline): LGHNA, YSLEER. The CDR3 length is 13 residues. Trimming pared 0 bases from V and 5 bases from J, leaving 8 bases between. In nucleotides, the CDR3 is TGCGCCAGCAGCCAAGAAAGGGGGAACGAGCAGTACTTC. Translating gives CASSQERGNEQYF.

The J gene is TRBJ1-1, the V gene TRBV4-1, with D unclear. Trimming removed 0 bases from V and 10 bases from J, with 12 bases in between. Germline V CDR1 and CDR2: MGHRA, YSYEKL. There are 13 residues in the CDR3. In nucleotides, the CDR3 is TGCGCCAGCAGCCAAGATATGGAGCGGGGAGCTTTCTTT. Its protein is CASSQDMERGAFF.

The chain recombines TRBV5-1 with TRBJ2-3; a weak D match, TRBD2 (7 bases). Germline V gene data show CDR1 as SGHRS and CDR2 as YFSETQ. The CDR3 is 15 amino acids. The ends were cut back, 9 bases at V and 2 bases at J, with 19 bases in the middle. DNA for the CDR3: TGCGCCACCCCAAGAGGGGGGGCCTCCACAGATACGCAGTATTTT. The encoded protein is CATPRGGASTDTQYF.

This sequence joins TRBV5-1 and TRBJ2-7; D gene unclear. Germline loops: CDR1 SGHRS, CDR2 YFSETQ. The CDR3 is 13 amino acids. Trimming stripped 0 bases from V and 3 bases from J, with 7 bases between. CDR3 loop: CASSLAVVYEQYF. DNA for the CDR3: TGCGCCAGCAGCTTGGCCGTGGTCTACGAGCAGTACTTC. The variable domain in full, with the rest retrieved from reference TRBV5-1 and TRBJ2-7, is KAGVTQTPRYLIKTRGQQVTLSCSPISGHRSVSWYQQTPGQGLQFLFEYFSETQRNKGNFPGRFSGRQFSNSRSEMNVSTLELGDSALYLCASSLAVVYEQYFGPGTRLTVT.

The chain links TRBV7-9 to TRBJ2-3; D is unresolved. The CDR3 loop spans 13 amino acids. CDR1 and CDR2 from the germline V gene are SEHNR and FQNEAQ (reference sequence). Between the trimmed V and J ends, which lost 3 bases and 4 bases, there was a span of 8 bases. CDR3 DNA sequence: TGTGCCAGCAGCTTTTCCATGTCAGATACGCAGTATTTT. Protein product: CASSFSMSDTQYF. The whole variable domain, filled in from reference TRBV7-9 and TRBJ2-3, reads DTGVSQNPRHKITKRGQNVTFRCDPISEHNRLYWYRQTLGQGPEFLTYFQNEAQLEKSRLLSDRFSAERPKGSFSTLEIQRTEQGDSAMYLCASSFSMSDTQYFGPGTRLTVL.

The V and J genes are TRBV15 and TRBJ2-3; TRBD1 aligns across 11 bases. CDR1 is LNHNV, CDR2 YYDKDF, per germline (reference sequence). The CDR3 is 16 amino acids. Trimming took 1 base from V and 3 from J; bases not matched to a gene: 3. CDR3 bases: TGTGCCACCAGCAGAGTAGGACAGGGGGCAACAGATACGCAGTATTTT. It is translated as CATSRVGQGATDTQYF.

This chain links TRBV7-8 with TRBJ2-3; 11 bases fit TRBD2. J was trimmed by 1 base and V by 6 bases; bases with no gene match: 6. Looked up from germline, CDR1 is SGHVS and CDR2 is FQNEAQ. This CDR3 contains 16 residues. CDR3 region: CASSETTSGGTDTQYF. The CDR3 coding sequence is TGTGCCAGCAGTGAGACGACTAGCGGGGGCACAGATACGCAGTATTTT.

V is TRBV27 and J is TRBJ2-7; 7 bases are shared with TRBD1. Germline loops: CDR1 MNHEY, CDR2 SMNVEV (reference sequence). The CDR3 covers 14 residues. Trimming at V came to 5 bases and at J to 1 base, leaving 5 bases not matched to a gene. CDR3 amino acids: CASSHGQVSYEQYF. CDR3 DNA sequence: TGTGCCAGCAGTCACGGACAGGTTTCCTACGAGCAGTACTTC.

V and J are TRBV5-6 and TRBJ2-7; unclear D gene. This CDR3 spans 16 amino acids. Looked up from germline, CDR1 is SGHDT and CDR2 is YYEEEE. V was cut by 2 bases and J by 0 bases, with 15 bases left in between. The CDR3 sequence is CASSLTGSTSSYEQYF. The CDR3 DNA sequence: TGTGCCAGCAGCTTAACGGGTTCTACGAGCTCCTACGAGCAGTACTTC.